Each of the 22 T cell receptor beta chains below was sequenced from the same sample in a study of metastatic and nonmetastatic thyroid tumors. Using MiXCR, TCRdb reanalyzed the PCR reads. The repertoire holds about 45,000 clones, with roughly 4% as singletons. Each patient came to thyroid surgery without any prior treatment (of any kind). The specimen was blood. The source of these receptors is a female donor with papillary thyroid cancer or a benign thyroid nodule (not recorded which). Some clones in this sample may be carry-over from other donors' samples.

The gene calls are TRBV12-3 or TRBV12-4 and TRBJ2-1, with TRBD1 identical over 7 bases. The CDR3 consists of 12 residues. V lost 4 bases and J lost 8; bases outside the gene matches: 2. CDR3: CASSYDRDEQFF. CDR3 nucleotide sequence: TGTGCCAGCAGTTACGACAGGGATGAGCAGTTCTTC.

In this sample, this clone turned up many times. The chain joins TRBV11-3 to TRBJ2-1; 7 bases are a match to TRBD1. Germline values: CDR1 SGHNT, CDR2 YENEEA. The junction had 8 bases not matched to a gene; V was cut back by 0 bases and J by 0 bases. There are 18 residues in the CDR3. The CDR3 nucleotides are TGTGCCAGCAGCTTAGATTATAGGGGGCCCCTCTCCTACAATGAGCAGTTCTTC. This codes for CASSLDYRGPLSYNEQFF.

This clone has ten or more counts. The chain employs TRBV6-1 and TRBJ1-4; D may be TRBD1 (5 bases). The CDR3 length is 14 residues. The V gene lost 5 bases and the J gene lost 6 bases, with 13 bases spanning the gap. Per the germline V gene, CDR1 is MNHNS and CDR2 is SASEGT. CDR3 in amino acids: CASSLQGRDEKLFF. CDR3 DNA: TGTGCCAGCAGTTTGCAGGGACGGGATGAAAAACTGTTTTTT.

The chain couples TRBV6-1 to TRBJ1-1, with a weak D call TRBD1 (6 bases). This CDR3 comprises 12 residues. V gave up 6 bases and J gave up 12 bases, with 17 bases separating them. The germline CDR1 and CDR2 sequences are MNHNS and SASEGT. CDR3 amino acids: CASSVTGGGTFF. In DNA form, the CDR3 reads TGTGCCAGCAGCGTCACGGGGGGCGGAACTTTCTTT.

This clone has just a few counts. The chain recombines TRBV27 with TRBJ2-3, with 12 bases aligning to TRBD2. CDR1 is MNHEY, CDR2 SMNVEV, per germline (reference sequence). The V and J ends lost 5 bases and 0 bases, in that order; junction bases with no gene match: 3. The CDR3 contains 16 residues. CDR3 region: CASSPLAGGSTDTQYF. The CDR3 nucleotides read TGTGCCAGCAGTCCGCTAGCGGGAGGGAGCACAGATACGCAGTATTTT.

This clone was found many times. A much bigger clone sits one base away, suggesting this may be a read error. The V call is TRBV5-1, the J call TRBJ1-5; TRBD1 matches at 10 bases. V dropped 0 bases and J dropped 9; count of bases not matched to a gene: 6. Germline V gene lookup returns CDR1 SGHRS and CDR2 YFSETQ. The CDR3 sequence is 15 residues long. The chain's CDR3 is CASSLGGQGHRPQHF. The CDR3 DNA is TGCGCCAGCAGCTTGGGGGGACAGGGGCATCGGCCCCAGCATTTT.

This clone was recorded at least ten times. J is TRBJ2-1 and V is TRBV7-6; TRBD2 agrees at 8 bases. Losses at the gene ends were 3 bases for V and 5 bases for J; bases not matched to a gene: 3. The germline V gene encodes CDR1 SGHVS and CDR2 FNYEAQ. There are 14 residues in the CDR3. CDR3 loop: CASSLAGGDNEQFF. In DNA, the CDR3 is TGTGCCAGCAGCTTGGCGGGAGGCGACAATGAGCAGTTCTTC.

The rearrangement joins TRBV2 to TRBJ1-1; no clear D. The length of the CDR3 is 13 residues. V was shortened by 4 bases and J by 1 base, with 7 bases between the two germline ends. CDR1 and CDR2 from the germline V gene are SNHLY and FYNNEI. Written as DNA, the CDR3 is TGTGCCAGCAGTGTGTGGCAGAACACTGAAGCTTTCTTT. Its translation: CASSVWQNTEAFF.

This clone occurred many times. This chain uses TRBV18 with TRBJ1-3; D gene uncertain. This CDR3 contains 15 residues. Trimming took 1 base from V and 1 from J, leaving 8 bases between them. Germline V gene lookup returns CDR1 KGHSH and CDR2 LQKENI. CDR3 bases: TGTGCCAGCTCACCACAACCTGGGTCTGGAAACACCATATATTTT. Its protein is CASSPQPGSGNTIYF.

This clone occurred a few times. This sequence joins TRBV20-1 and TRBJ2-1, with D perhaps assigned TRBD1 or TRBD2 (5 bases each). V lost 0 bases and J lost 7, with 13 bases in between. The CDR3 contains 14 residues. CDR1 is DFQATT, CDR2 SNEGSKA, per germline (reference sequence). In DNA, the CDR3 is TGCAGTGCTAGAGATTCGGGGACCTTTAATGAGCAGTTCTTC. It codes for CSARDSGTFNEQFF.

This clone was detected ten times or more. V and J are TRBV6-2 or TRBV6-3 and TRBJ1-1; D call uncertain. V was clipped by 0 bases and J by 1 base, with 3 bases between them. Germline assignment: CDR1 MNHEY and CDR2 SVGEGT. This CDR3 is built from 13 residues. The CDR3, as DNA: TGTGCCAGCAGTTACTCGGCGAACACTGAAGCTTTCTTT. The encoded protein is CASSYSANTEAFF.

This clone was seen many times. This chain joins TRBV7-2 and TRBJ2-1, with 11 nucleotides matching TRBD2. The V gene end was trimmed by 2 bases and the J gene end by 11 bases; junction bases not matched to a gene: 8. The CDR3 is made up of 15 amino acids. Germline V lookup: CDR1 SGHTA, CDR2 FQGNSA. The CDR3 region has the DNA TGTGCCAGCAGCTTAACGACTAGCGGGATGGGTAAGCAGTTCTTC. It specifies CASSLTTSGMGKQFF.

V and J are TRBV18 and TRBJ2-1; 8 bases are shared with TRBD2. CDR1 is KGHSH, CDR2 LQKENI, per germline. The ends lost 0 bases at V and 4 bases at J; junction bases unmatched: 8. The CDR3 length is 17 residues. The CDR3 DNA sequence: TGTGCCAGCTCACCACCGCTACTAGCGGAACAATACAATGAGCAGTTCTTC. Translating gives CASSPPLLAEQYNEQFF.

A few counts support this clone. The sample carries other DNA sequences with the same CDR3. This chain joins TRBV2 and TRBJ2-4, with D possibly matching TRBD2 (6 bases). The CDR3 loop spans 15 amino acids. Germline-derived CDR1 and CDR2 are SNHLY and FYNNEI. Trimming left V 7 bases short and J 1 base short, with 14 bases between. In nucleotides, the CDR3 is TGTGCCAGCACTCGGAGGGATGGGGCCAAAAACATTCAGTACTTC. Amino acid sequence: CASTRRDGAKNIQYF.

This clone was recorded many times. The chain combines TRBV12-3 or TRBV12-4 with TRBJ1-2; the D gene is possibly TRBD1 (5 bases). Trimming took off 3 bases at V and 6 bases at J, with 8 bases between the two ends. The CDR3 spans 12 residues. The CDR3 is CASSFGGNGYTF. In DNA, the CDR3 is TGTGCCAGCAGTTTCGGGGGAAATGGCTACACCTTC.

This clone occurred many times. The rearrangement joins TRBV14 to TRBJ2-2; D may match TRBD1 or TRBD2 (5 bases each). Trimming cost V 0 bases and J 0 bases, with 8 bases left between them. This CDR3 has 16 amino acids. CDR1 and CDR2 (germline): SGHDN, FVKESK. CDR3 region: CASSQEMGANTGELFF. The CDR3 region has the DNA TGTGCCAGCAGCCAAGAGATGGGGGCGAACACCGGGGAGCTGTTTTTT.

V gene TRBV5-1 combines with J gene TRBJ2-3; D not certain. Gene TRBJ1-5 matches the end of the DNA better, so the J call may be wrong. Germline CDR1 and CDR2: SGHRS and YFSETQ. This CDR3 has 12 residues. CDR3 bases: TGCGCCAGCAGCAGCGGGAGCGATACGCAGCATTTT. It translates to CASSSGSDTQHF.

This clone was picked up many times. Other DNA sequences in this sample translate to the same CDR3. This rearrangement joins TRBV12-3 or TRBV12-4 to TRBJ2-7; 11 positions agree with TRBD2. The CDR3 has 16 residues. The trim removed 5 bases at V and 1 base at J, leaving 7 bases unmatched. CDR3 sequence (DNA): TGTGCCAGCAGTAGCCCCGGACTAGCGGGTTCCTACGAGCAGTACTTC. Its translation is CASSSPGLAGSYEQYF.

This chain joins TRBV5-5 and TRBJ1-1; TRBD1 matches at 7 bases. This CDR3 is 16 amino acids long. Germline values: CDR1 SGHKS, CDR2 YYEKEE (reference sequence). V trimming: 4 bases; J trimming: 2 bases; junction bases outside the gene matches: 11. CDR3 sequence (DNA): TGTGCCAGCAGCCATAGGGACAGACCCCTCAACACTGAAGCTTTCTTT. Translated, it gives CASSHRDRPLNTEAFF.

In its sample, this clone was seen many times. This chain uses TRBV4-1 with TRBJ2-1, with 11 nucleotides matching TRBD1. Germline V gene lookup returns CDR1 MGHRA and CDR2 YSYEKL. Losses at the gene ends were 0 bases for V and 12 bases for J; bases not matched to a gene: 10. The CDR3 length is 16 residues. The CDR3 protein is CASSQDPYGTGGLQFF. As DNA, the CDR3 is TGCGCCAGCAGCCAAGATCCTTATGGGACAGGGGGATTGCAGTTCTTC.

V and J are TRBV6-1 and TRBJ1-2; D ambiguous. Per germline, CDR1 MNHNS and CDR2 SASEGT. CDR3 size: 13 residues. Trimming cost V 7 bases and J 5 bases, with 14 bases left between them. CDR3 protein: CASTTGPTYGYTF. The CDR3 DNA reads TGTGCCAGCACAACCGGGCCAACTTATGGCTACACCTTC.

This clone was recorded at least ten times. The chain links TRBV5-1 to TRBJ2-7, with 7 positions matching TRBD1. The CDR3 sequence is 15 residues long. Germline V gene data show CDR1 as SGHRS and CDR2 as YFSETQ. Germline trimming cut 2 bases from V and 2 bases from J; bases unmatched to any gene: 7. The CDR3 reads CASSLTGTATYEQYF. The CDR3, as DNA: TGCGCCAGCAGCTTAACCGGGACAGCCACCTACGAGCAGTACTTC.